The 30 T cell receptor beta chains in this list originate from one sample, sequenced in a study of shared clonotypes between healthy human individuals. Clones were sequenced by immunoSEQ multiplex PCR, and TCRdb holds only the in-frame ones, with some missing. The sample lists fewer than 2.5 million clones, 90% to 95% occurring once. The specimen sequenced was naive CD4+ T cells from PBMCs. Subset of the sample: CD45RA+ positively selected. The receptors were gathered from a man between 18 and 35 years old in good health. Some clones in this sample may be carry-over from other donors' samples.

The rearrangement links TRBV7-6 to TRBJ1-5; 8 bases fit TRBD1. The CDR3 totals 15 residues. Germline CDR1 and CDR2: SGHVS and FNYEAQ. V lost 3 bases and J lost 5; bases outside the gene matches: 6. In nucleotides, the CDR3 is TGTGCCAGCAGCTTGGCCGCAGGGGGCGATCAGCCCCAGCATTTT. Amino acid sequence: CASSLAAGGDQPQHF. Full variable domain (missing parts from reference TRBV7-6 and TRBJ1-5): GAGVSQSPRYKVTKRGQDVALRCDPISGHVSLYWYRQALGQGPEFLTYFNYEAQQDKSGLPNDRFSAERPEGSISTLTIQRTEQRDSAMYRCASSLAAGGDQPQHFGDGTRLSIL.

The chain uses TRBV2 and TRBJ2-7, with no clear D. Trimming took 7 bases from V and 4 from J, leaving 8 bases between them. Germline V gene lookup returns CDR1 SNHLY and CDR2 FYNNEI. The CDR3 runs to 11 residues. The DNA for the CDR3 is TGTGCCAGCACCCTATTATACGAGCAGTACTTC. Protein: CASTLLYEQYF.

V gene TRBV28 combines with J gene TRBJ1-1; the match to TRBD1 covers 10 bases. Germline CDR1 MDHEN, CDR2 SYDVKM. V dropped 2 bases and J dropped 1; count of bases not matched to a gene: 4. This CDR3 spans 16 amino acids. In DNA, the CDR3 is TGTGCCAGCAGTTTAGGCGGACAGGGGGGGAACACTGAAGCTTTCTTT. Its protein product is CASSLGGQGGNTEAFF.

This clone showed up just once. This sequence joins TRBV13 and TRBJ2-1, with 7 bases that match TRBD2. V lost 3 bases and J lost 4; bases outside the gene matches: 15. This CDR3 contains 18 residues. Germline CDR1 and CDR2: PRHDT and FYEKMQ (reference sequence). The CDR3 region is CASSFPKRPSGYYNEQFF. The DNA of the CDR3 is TGTGCCAGCAGCTTCCCCAAACGACCTAGCGGATATTACAATGAGCAGTTCTTC.

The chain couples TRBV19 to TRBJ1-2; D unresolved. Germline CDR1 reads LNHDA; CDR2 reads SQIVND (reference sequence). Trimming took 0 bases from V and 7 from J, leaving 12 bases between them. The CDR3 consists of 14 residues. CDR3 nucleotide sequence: TGTGCCAGTAGTATAGACTCAACCGCCCCTGGCTACACCTTC. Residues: CASSIDSTAPGYTF.

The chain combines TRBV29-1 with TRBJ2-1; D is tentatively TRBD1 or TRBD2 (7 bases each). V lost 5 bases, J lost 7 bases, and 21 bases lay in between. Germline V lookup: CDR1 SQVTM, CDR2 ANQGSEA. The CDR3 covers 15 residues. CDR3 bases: TGCAGCGTTCAAAAGCGGGGACAGCCGGGGAATGAGCAGTTCTTC. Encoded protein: CSVQKRGQPGNEQFF.

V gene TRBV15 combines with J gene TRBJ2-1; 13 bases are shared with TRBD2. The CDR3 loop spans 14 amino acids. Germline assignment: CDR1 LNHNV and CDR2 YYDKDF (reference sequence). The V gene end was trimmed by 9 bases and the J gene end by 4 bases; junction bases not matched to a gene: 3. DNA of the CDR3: TGTGCCACGGGGGGACTAGCGGGATACAATGAGCAGTTCTTC. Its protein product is CATGGLAGYNEQFF. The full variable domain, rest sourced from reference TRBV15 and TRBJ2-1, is DAMVIQNPRYQVTQFGKPVTLSCSQTLNHNVMYWYQQKSSQAPKLLFHYYDKDFNNEADTPDNFQSRRPNTSFCFLDIRSPGLGDTAMYLCATGGLAGYNEQFFGPGTRLTVL.

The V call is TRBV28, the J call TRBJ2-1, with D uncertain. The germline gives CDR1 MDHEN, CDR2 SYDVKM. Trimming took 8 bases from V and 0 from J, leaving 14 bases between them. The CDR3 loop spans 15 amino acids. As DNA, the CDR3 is TGTGCCAGCTTAGTCGGGCAGAGCTCCTACAATGAGCAGTTCTTC. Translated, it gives CASLVGQSSYNEQFF.

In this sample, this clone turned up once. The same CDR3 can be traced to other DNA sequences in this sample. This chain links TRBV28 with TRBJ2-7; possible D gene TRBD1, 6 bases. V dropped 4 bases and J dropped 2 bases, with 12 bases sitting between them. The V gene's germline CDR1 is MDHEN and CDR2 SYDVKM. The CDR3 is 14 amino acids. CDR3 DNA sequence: TGTGCCAGCAGTTCCCCGACAGGAACCTACGAGCAGTACTTC. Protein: CASSSPTGTYEQYF.

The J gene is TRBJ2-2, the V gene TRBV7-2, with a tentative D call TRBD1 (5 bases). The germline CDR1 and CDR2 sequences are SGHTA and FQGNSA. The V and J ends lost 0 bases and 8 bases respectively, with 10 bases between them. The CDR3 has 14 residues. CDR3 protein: CASSLAFGAGELFF. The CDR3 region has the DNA TGTGCCAGCAGCTTAGCGTTTGGGGCGGGGGAGCTGTTTTTT.

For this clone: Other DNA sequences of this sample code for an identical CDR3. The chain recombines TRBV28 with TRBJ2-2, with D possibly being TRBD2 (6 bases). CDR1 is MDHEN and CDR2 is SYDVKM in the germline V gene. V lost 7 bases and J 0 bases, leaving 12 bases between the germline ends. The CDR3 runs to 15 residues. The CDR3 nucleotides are TGTGCCAGCACCTCGGCGGGAACGAACACCGGGGAGCTGTTTTTT. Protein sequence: CASTSAGTNTGELFF.

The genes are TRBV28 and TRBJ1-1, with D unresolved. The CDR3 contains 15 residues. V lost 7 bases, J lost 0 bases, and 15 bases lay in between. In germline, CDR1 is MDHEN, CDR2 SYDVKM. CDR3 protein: CASTPLVGLNTEAFF. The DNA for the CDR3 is TGTGCCAGCACCCCACTAGTTGGTTTGAACACTGAAGCTTTCTTT.

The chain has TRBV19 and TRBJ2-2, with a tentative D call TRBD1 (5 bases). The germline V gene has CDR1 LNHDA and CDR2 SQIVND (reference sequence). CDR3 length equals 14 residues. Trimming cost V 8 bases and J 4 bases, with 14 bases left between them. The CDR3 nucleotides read TGTGCCAGTTTTTCAGGGTACGGCACCGGGGAGCTGTTTTTT. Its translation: CASFSGYGTGELFF.

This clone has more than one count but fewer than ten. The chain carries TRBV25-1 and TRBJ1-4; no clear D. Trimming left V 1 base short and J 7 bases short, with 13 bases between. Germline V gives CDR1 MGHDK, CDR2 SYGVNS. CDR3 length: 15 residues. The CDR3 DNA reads TGTGCCAGCAGTGAATCCGGGGTCCTGAGTGAAAAACTGTTTTTT. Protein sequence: CASSESGVLSEKLFF.

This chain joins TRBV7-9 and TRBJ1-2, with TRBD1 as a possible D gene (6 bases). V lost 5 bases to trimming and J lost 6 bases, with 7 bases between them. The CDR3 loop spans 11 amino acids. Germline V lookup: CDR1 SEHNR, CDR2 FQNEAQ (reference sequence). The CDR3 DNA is TGTGCCAGCAGCCCAGGGGATGGCTACACCTTC. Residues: CASSPGDGYTF.

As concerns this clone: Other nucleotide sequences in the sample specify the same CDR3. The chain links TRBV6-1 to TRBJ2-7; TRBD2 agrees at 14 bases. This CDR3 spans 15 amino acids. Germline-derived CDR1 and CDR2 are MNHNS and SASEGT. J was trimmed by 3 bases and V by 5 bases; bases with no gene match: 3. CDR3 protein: CASSLGTSGSYEQYF. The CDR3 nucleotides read TGTGCCAGCAGTCTGGGGACTAGCGGGAGCTACGAGCAGTACTTC.

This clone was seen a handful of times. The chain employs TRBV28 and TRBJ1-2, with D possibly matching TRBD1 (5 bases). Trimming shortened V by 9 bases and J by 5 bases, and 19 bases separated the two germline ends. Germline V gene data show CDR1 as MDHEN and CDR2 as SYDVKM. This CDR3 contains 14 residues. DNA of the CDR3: TGTGCCAGTGGGAGGGGACGCTTGTCGTATGGCTACACCTTC. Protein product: CASGRGRLSYGYTF.

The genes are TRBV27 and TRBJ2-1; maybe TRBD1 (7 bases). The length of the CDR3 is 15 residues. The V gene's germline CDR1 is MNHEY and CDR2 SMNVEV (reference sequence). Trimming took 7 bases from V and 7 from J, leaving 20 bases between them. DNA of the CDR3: TGTGCCAGCAACCCGGGGACTCCAGGGGGGAATGAGCAGTTCTTC. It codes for CASNPGTPGGNEQFF.

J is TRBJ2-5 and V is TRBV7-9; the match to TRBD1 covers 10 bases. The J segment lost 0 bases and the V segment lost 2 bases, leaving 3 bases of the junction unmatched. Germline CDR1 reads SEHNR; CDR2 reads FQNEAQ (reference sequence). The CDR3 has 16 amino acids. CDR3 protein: CASSLRGQGHQETQYF. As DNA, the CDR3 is TGTGCCAGCAGCTTAAGGGGACAGGGGCACCAAGAGACCCAGTACTTC.

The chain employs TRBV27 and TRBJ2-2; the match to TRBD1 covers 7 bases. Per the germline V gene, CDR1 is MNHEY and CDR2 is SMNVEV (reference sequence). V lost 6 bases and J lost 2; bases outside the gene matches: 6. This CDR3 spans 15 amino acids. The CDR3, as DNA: TGTGCCAGCAGCCGGGACAGCATCAACACCGGGGAGCTGTTTTTT. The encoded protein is CASSRDSINTGELFF.

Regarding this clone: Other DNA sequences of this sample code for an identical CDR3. CDR3: CASSPGLAGGYTGELFF. The CDR3 nucleotides read TGCGCCAGCAGCCCGGGACTAGCGGGAGGATACACCGGGGAGCTGTTTTTT. The rearrangement links TRBV5-1 to TRBJ2-2; TRBD2 aligns across 15 bases. The CDR3 is 17 residues long. The V gene end was trimmed by 4 bases and the J gene end by 3 bases; junction bases not matched to a gene: 4. In germline, CDR1 is SGHRS, CDR2 YFSETQ.

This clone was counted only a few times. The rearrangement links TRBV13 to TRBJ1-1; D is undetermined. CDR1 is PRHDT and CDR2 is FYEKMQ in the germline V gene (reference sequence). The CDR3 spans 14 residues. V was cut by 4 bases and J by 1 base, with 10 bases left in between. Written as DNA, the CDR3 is TGTGCCAGCAGCTCCCCAGGTGAGAACACTGAAGCTTTCTTT. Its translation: CASSSPGENTEAFF.

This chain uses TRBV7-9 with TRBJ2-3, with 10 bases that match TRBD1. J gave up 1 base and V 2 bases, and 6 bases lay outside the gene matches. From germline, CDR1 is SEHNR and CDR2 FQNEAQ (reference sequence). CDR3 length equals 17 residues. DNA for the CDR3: TGTGCCAGCAGCTTATATTACGGGACAGGGGGCACAGATACGCAGTATTTT. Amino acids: CASSLYYGTGGTDTQYF.

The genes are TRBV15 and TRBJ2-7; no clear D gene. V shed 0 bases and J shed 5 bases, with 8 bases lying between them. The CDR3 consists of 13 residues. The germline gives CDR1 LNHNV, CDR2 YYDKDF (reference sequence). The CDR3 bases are TGTGCCACCAGCAGAGATCTCTGGGACGAGCAGTACTTC. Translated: CATSRDLWDEQYF.

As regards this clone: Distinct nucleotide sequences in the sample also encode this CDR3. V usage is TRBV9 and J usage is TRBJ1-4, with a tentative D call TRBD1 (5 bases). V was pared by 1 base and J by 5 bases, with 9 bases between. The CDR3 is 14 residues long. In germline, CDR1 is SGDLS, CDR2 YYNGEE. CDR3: CASSVRGVNEKLFF. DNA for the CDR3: TGTGCCAGCAGCGTACGGGGCGTGAATGAAAAACTGTTTTTT. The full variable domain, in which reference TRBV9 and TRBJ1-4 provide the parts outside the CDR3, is DSGVTQTPKHLITATGQRVTLRCSPRSGDLSVYWYQQSLDQGLQFLIQYYNGEERAKGNILERFSAQQFPDLHSELNLSSLELGDSALYFCASSVRGVNEKLFFGSGTQLSVL.

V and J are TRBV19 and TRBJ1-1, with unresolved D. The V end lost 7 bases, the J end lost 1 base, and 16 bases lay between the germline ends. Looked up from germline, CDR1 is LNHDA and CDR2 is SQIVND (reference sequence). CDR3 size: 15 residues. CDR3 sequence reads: CASKRASRANTEAFF. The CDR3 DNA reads TGTGCCAGTAAAAGGGCAAGCCGGGCGAACACTGAAGCTTTCTTT.

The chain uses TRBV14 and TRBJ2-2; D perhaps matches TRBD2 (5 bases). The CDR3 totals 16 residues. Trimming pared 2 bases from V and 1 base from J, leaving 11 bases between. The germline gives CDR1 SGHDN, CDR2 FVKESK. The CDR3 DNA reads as TGTGCCAGCAGCCAACGGTTCGGGAAGAACACCGGGGAGCTGTTTTTT. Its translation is CASSQRFGKNTGELFF.

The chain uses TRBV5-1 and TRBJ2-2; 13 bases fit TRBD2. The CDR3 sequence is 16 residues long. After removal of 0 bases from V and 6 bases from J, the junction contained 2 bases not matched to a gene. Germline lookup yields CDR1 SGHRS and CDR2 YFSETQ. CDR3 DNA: TGCGCCAGCAGCTTGGCACTAGCGGGAGGGCCCGGGGAGCTGTTTTTT. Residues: CASSLALAGGPGELFF. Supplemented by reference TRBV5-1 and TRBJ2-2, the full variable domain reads KAGVTQTPRYLIKTRGQQVTLSCSPISGHRSVSWYQQTPGQGLQFLFEYFSETQRNKGNFPGRFSGRQFSNSRSEMNVSTLELGDSALYLCASSLALAGGPGELFFGEGSRLTVL.

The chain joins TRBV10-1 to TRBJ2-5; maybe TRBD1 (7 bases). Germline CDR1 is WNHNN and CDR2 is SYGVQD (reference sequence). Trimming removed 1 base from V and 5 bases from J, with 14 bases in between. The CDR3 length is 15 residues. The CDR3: CASSEYAGQWETQYF. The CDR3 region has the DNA TGCGCCAGCAGTGAGTACGCGGGACAGTGGGAGACCCAGTACTTC.

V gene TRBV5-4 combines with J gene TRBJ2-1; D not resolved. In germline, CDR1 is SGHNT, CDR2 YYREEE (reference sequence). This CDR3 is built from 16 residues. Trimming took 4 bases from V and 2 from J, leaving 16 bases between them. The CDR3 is CASSPPASKTYNEQFF. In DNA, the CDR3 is TGTGCCAGCAGCCCACCGGCCTCGAAGACCTACAATGAGCAGTTCTTC. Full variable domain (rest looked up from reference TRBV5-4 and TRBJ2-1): ETGVTQSPTHLIKTRGQQVTLRCSSQSGHNTVSWYQQALGQGPQFIFQYYREEENGRGNFPPRFSGLQFPNYSSELNVNALELDDSALYLCASSPPASKTYNEQFFGPGTRLTVL.